Following are 26 T cell receptor beta chains from one sample sequenced in a study of T-cell reconstitution after alpha-beta-depleted transplantation in children. Unique molecular identifiers were used in preparing the TCRbeta library. TCRdb fed the PCR reads into MiXCR, producing one record per CDR3 protein. Here the sample spans hundreds of thousands of distinct CDR3 sequences, roughly 11% being singletons. The input for sequencing was PBMCs, taken before TCRalphabeta/CD19-depleted stem cell transplant. These receptor sequences come from a child under three years old with acute myeloid leukemia, due to receive a stem cell transplant.

In this sample, this clonotype turned up many times. The CDR3 sequence is CASSEARMDTQYF. Here the CDR3 DNA reads TGTGCCAGCAGTGAAGCGCGTATGGATACGCAGTATTTT. The chain is built from TRBV2 and TRBJ2-3; D not certain. From germline, CDR1 is SNHLY and CDR2 FYNNEI. Trimming removed 0 bases from V and 6 bases from J, with 7 bases in between. CDR3 length equals 13 residues.

There are many counts of this clonotype. The V gene is TRBV20-1, the J gene TRBJ2-3; D call uncertain. V was shortened by 1 base and J by 5 bases, with 4 bases between the two germline ends. The CDR3 is 11 residues long. In germline, CDR1 is DFQATT, CDR2 SNEGSKA (reference sequence). The CDR3 bases are TGCAGTGCTAGAGTGGAAGATACGCAGTATTTT. This codes for CSARVEDTQYF.

This clonotype has just a few counts. The V call is TRBV3-1, the J call TRBJ2-2; D is uncertain. V lost 2 bases and J lost 0, with 7 bases in between. Germline CDR1 and CDR2: LGHDT and YNNKEL (reference sequence). The CDR3 covers 15 residues. The CDR3 nucleotides read TGTGCCAGCAGCCAACTCTACCCGAACACCGGGGAGCTGTTTTTT. It encodes CASSQLYPNTGELFF.

This clonotype was observed at least ten times. The chain has TRBV11-2 and TRBJ1-2; the D is unclear. V was trimmed by 5 bases and J by 7 bases, leaving 8 bases between them. The CDR3 consists of 11 residues. Germline-derived CDR1 and CDR2 are SGHAT and FQNNGV. CDR3 region: CASSNSGGYTF. The CDR3 DNA sequence: TGTGCCAGCAGCAACAGTGGTGGCTACACCTTC.

As DNA, the CDR3 is TGCAGCGTTGAGGCTAGCGGGAGAGATGAGCAGTTCTTC. Translating it yields CSVEASGRDEQFF. The V gene is TRBV29-1, the J gene TRBJ2-1; 10 bases fit TRBD2. This CDR3 contains 13 residues. Per the germline V gene, CDR1 is SQVTM and CDR2 is ANQGSEA. The ends lost 3 bases at V and 8 bases at J; junction bases unmatched: 4.

Points on this clonotype: The junction departs from the called germline gene at one end, perhaps through a read error. V and J are TRBV28 and TRBJ2-7; TRBD1 is a possible D gene (5 bases). In germline, CDR1 is MDHEN, CDR2 SYDVKM. This CDR3 is 12 amino acids long. CDR3 in amino acids: CASSRQYNEQNF. Here the CDR3 DNA reads TGTGCCAGCAGCCGACAGTATAACGAGCAGAACTTC.

This clonotype was picked up many times. The J gene is TRBJ2-7, the V gene TRBV20-1; 12 positions agree with TRBD2. The CDR3 spans 13 residues. CDR1 and CDR2 (germline): DFQATT, SNEGSKA (reference sequence). The J segment lost 5 bases and the V segment lost 5 bases, leaving 4 bases of the junction unmatched. The DNA for the CDR3 is TGCAGTGCTCTAGCGGGAGGGCCAGACGAGCAGTACTTC. Amino acids: CSALAGGPDEQYF.

Turning to this clonotype: This could be a read error, since a much larger clone is one nucleotide away. The V and J genes are TRBV10-3 and TRBJ2-2; perhaps TRBD2 as D (5 bases). From germline, CDR1 is ENHRY and CDR2 SYGVKD. This CDR3 is built from 12 residues. CDR3 amino acids: CAISDATGEPFF. In DNA, the CDR3 is TGTGCCATCAGTGACGCCACCGGGGAGCCGTTTTTT.

This clonotype was seen many times. For the CDR3, the DNA is TGCAGCGTTGAAGTAGAAGGTCAGCCCCAGCATTTT. Translating it yields CSVEVEGQPQHF. J is TRBJ1-5 and V is TRBV29-1, with D hard to call. Germline V CDR1 and CDR2: SQVTM, ANQGSEA. V was pared by 1 base and J by 6 bases, with 7 bases between. The CDR3 is 12 amino acids.

This clonotype was detected a few times. V usage is TRBV7-9 and J usage is TRBJ1-6; unclear D gene. V lost 5 bases and J 7 bases, leaving 3 bases between the germline ends. The CDR3 consists of 11 residues. Germline V gene lookup returns CDR1 SEHNR and CDR2 FQNEAQ (reference sequence). The chain's CDR3 is CASSPNSPLHF. Here the CDR3 DNA reads TGTGCCAGCAGCCCGAATTCACCCCTCCACTTT.

This clonotype was detected many times. The chain uses TRBV19 and TRBJ1-1, with D tentatively TRBD1 (5 bases). The germline V and J ends were trimmed by 3 bases and 5 bases, with 10 bases remaining between them. The CDR3 loop spans 13 amino acids. Germline V lookup: CDR1 LNHDA, CDR2 SQIVND (reference sequence). This CDR3 reads CASSINGGTEAFF. The DNA for the CDR3 is TGTGCCAGTAGTATCAACGGGGGGACTGAAGCTTTCTTT. Together with reference TRBV19 and TRBJ1-1, the CDR3 gives the full variable domain: DGGITQSPKYLFRKEGQNVTLSCEQNLNHDAMYWYRQDPGQGLRLIYYSQIVNDFQKGDIAEGYSVSREKKESFPLTVTSAQKNPTAFYLCASSINGGTEAFFGQGTRLTVV.

This clonotype was counted ten times or more. In DNA, the CDR3 is TGTGCCAGCAGTCTTAATAGGCCGCAGGGTTTAAATCAGCCCCAGCATTTT. It translates to CASSLNRPQGLNQPQHF. This sequence joins TRBV7-8 and TRBJ1-5, with TRBD1 as a possible D gene (5 bases). V lost 6 bases, J lost 4 bases, and 22 bases lay in between. From germline, CDR1 is SGHVS and CDR2 FQNEAQ. The CDR3 loop spans 17 amino acids.

This clonotype has a count of ten or more. The rearrangement links TRBV5-1 to TRBJ2-2; D not certain. Trimming removed 4 bases at V and 3 bases at J, with 7 bases between. Germline lookup yields CDR1 SGHRS and CDR2 YFSETQ. The CDR3 spans 13 residues. DNA of the CDR3: TGCGCCAGCAGCCCTACTGACACCGGGGAGCTGTTTTTT. Its translation is CASSPTDTGELFF.

This clonotype was seen at least ten times. V is TRBV27 and J is TRBJ1-5; the D is unclear. Germline V gene data show CDR1 as MNHEY and CDR2 as SMNVEV (reference sequence). Deletions cut 5 bases from V and 2 bases from J, with 7 bases between. The CDR3 has 13 amino acids. The CDR3 reads CASSDNGNQPQHF. CDR3 bases: TGTGCCAGCAGTGATAATGGCAATCAGCCCCAGCATTTT.

This clonotype has ten or more counts. The V and J genes are TRBV7-8 and TRBJ2-1; 9 nucleotides line up with TRBD2. Trimming cost V 1 base and J 4 bases; bases outside gene matches: 5. The germline V gene has CDR1 SGHVS and CDR2 FQNEAQ. The CDR3 contains 16 residues. CDR3 amino acids: CASSLVGGRVYNEQFF. For the CDR3, the DNA is TGTGCCAGCAGCTTAGTTGGCGGGAGGGTATACAATGAGCAGTTCTTC. Together with reference TRBV7-8 and TRBJ2-1, the CDR3 gives the full variable domain: GAGVSQSPRYKVAKRGQDVALRCDPISGHVSLFWYQQALGQGPEFLTYFQNEAQLDKSGLPSDRFFAERPEGSVSTLKIQRTQQEDSAVYLCASSLVGGRVYNEQFFGPGTRLTVL.

The rearrangement joins TRBV19 to TRBJ2-7; 8 bases map to TRBD2. This CDR3 region has 14 residues. Germline values: CDR1 LNHDA, CDR2 SQIVND (reference sequence). The trim removed 1 base at V and 3 bases at J, leaving 2 bases unmatched. CDR3 amino acids: CASSIVGTSYEQYF. For the CDR3, the DNA is TGTGCCAGTAGTATAGTGGGGACTAGCTACGAGCAGTACTTC. Drawing the rest from reference TRBV19 and TRBJ2-7, the complete variable domain is DGGITQSPKYLFRKEGQNVTLSCEQNLNHDAMYWYRQDPGQGLRLIYYSQIVNDFQKGDIAEGYSVSREKKESFPLTVTSAQKNPTAFYLCASSIVGTSYEQYFGPGTRLTVT.

Ten or more counts support this clonotype. The V gene is TRBV2, the J gene TRBJ1-1, with D hard to call. The V gene lost 5 bases and the J gene lost 1 base, with 11 bases spanning the gap. The CDR3 sequence is 14 residues long. Germline CDR1 and CDR2: SNHLY and FYNNEI. The CDR3 spells CASSPGWGNTEAFF. DNA for the CDR3: TGTGCCAGCAGTCCAGGTTGGGGGAACACTGAAGCTTTCTTT.

This clonotype was seen ten or more times. J is TRBJ2-2 and V is TRBV12-3 or TRBV12-4, with TRBD2 matching 8 bases. This CDR3 comprises 17 residues. V lost 8 bases and J lost 4; bases outside the gene matches: 15. The CDR3 region has the DNA TGTGCCAGCCCTCGAATACCGGGACTAGTTTCCACCGGGGAGCTGTTTTTT. Its translation: CASPRIPGLVSTGELFF.

With regard to this clonotype: A read error may be the cause here, since a much bigger clone is one base away. The V and J genes are TRBV18 and TRBJ2-1; D gene uncertain. Germline lookup yields CDR1 KGHSH and CDR2 LQKENI. This CDR3 is built from 13 residues. The CDR3 DNA sequence: TGTGCCGGCTCCCCAGGAGTCTACAATGAGCAGTTCTTC. Translated, it gives CAGSPGVYNEQFF.

Worth noting for this clonotype: Germline and junction disagree at one end, which may indicate a read error. This chain uses TRBV28 with TRBJ2-3; 11 nucleotides agree with TRBD2. CDR3 length: 16 residues. In germline, CDR1 is MDHEN, CDR2 SYDVKM. The CDR3 spells CASSHTLAGGGDAQYF. CDR3 in DNA: TGTGCCAGCAGCCACACCCTAGCGGGGGGTGGAGATGCGCAGTATTTT.

There are many counts of this clonotype. This rearrangement joins TRBV7-9 to TRBJ2-1; perhaps TRBD2 as D (6 bases). V was shortened by 1 base and J by 7 bases, with 14 bases between the two germline ends. Germline V gene sequence: CDR1 SEHNR, CDR2 FQNEAQ (reference sequence). CDR3 length: 15 residues. CDR3 nucleotide sequence: TGTGCCAGCAGCTTAGAGGCCATAGCGGTGAATGAGCAGTTCTTC. Translating gives CASSLEAIAVNEQFF.

This clonotype was seen only a few times. This chain connects TRBV7-9 to TRBJ2-1, with TRBD2 identical over 7 bases. The V and J ends lost 6 bases and 1 base, in that order; junction bases with no gene match: 9. CDR1 and CDR2 from the germline V gene are SEHNR and FQNEAQ (reference sequence). CDR3 length: 16 residues. The CDR3: CASSPTSDSSYNEQFF. CDR3 in DNA: TGTGCCAGCAGTCCTACTAGCGACTCTTCCTACAATGAGCAGTTCTTC.

The rearrangement uses TRBV20-1 and TRBJ2-5; the match to TRBD2 covers 8 bases. V shed 3 bases, J shed 7 bases, and the junction held 10 bases outside the gene matches. Germline V gene data show CDR1 as DFQATT and CDR2 as SNEGSKA (reference sequence). The CDR3 has 14 amino acids. The CDR3 region is CSARSTSVGGTQYF. In DNA form, the CDR3 reads TGCAGTGCTAGGTCGACTAGCGTCGGGGGGACCCAGTACTTC.

This clonotype was found many times. The V gene is TRBV4-2, the J gene TRBJ2-3, with D tentatively TRBD2 (5 bases). The germline gives CDR1 LGHNA, CDR2 YNFKEQ. V gave up 0 bases and J gave up 4 bases, with 11 bases separating them. This CDR3 has 15 residues. This chain's CDR3 is CASSQDRNSADTQYF. In nucleotides, the CDR3 is TGTGCCAGCAGCCAAGACCGTAATAGCGCAGATACGCAGTATTTT.

This clonotype came up many times. J is TRBJ1-2 and V is TRBV7-8; D is unclear. CDR1 is SGHVS and CDR2 is FQNEAQ in the germline V gene. This CDR3 comprises 11 residues. The V gene lost 5 bases and the J gene lost 8 bases, with 9 bases spanning the gap. The CDR3 region is CASSNLDGYTF. The CDR3 coding sequence is TGTGCCAGCAGCAATTTAGACGGCTACACCTTC.

This clonotype was detected ten times or more. J is TRBJ2-1 and V is TRBV24-1, with no clear D. The CDR3 has 13 residues. Trimming shortened V by 12 bases and J by 0 bases, and 11 bases separated the two germline ends. CDR1 is KGHDR, CDR2 SFDVKD, per germline. DNA of the CDR3: TGTGCCGTGTCGGCCGCCTCCTACAATGAGCAGTTCTTC. Its translation: CAVSAASYNEQFF.